Sequencing of this TCR beta chain was carried out in a study of metastatic and nonmetastatic thyroid tumors. Study summary: Comparative analysis of repertoires was undertaken across blood and tumor or nodule tissue obtained from malignant and benign thyroid patients.

From germline, CDR1 is KGHDR and CDR2 SFDVKD. This CDR3 spans 12 amino acids. The V end lost 5 bases, the J end lost 1 base, and 2 bases lay between the germline ends. TCRdb re-called the PCR reads via MiXCR. This sample has about 70,000 clones, with around 19% found just once. All patients reached thyroid surgery having received no treatment beforehand. Only a few counts were recorded for this clone. The TCR sequence derives from a female donor with papillary thyroid cancer or a benign thyroid nodule (not recorded which). Some clones in this sample may be carry-over from other donors' samples. This chain connects TRBV24-1 to TRBJ1-5; D is uncertain. Material: blood. In DNA, the CDR3 is TGTGCCACCAGTGGCAGCAATCAGCCCCAGCATTTT. Translation: CATSGSNQPQHF.